The clone carrying this TCR beta chain has more than one count but fewer than ten. The antigen remains unidentified. This sample is part of a study of T cells after yellow fever vaccination. Broader study findings: Contamination by abundant bulk-population clonotypes could be present in FACS-sorted repertoires.

Via MiXCR, TCRdb re-called the 5' RACE reads, giving one row per CDR3 protein. The sample includes 200,000 to 300,000 distinct CDR3 sequences, over 3% of them seen just once. Trimming removed 3 bases at V and 4 bases at J, with 17 bases between. The CDR3 runs 16 residues. Germline-derived CDR1 and CDR2 are LNHDA and SQIVND (reference sequence). The sequences come from PBMCs, collected 15 days after the yellow fever booster vaccination. The sequence was collected from a man between 18 and 29 years old who received the YFV17D yellow fever vaccine. The chain is built from TRBV19 and TRBJ2-3; D possibly corresponds to TRBD1 (5 bases). The CDR3 DNA reads TGTGCCAGTAGTATCCCGACAGTCGCTGGCGCAGATACGCAGTATTTT. This encodes CASSIPTVAGADTQYF.